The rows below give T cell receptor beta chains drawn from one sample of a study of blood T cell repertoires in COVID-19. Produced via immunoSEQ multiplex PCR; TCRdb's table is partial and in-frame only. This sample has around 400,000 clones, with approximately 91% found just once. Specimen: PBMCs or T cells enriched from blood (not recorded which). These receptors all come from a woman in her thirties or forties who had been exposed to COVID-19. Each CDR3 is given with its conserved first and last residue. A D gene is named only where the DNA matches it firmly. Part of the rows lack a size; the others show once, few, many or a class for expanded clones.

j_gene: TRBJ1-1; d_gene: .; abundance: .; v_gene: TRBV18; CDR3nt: TGTGCCAGCTCACCAAGGCAGGGGCCCATGACAGAGCAGAACACTGAAGCTTTCTTT; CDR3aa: CASSPRQGPMTEQNTEAFF
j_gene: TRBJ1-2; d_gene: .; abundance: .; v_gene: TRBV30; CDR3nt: TGTGCCTGGAGTCTCCCAAGGGGGAAAAGCAACTATGGCTACACCTTC; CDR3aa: CAWSLPRGKSNYGYTF
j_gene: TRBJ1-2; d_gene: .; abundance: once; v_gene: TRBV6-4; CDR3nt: TGTGCCAGCAGTGGCCGCCCTGGAGGAGATAATAATGGCTACACCTTC; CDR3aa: CASSGRPGGDNNGYTF
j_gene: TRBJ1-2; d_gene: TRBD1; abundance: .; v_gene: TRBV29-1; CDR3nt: TGCAGCGTTAGCTCTTACGGACAGGCTCGGCCTGTTTTTACTGGGTCCCCCCCACTGGGCTACACCTTC; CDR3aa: CSVSSYGQARPVFTGSPPLGYTF
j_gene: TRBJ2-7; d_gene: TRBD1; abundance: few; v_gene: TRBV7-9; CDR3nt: TGTGCCAGCAGCTTGGGACAGGGCGTCTACGAGCAGTACTTC; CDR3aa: CASSLGQGVYEQYF
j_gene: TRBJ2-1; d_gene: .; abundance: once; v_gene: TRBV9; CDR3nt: TGTGCCAGCAGCGTAGAATCCCCTCGGATAGGACTCAATGAGCAGTTCTTC; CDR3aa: CASSVESPRIGLNEQFF
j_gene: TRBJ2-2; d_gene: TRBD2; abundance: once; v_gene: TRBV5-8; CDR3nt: TGTGCCAGCAGCTTGGGGACTAGCGGGAGTACCGGGGAGCTGTTTTTT; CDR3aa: CASSLGTSGSTGELFF
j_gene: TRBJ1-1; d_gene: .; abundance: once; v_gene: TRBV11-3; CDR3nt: TGTGCCAGCAGCGCCGGGACTCTTCTTGAAGCTTTCTTT; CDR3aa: CASSAGTLLEAFF
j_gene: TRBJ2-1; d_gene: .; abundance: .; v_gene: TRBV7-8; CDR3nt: TGTGCCAGCAGCTCCCCTAGCGACGGATACAATGAGCAGTTCTTC; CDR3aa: CASSSPSDGYNEQFF
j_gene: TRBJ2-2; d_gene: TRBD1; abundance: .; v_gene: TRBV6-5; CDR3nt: TGTGCCAGCGGCCGACAGGGTGGAACCGGGGAGCTGTTTTTT; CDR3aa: CASGRQGGTGELFF
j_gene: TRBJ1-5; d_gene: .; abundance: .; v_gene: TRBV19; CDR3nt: TGTGCCAGTAGTATCTCAGGGTCCTCGAGCAATCAGCCCCAGCATTTT; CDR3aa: CASSISGSSSNQPQHF
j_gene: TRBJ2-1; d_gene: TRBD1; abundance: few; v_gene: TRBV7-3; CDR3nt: TGTGCCAGCAGCTTAACAGCGTCAGGGGGTATGGCAGGGAACAATGAGCAGTTCTTC; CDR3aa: CASSLTASGGMAGNNEQFF
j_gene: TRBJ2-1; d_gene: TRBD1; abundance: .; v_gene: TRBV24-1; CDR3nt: TGTGCCACCAGTGACCCCCGGCGGGACAGGGGGCCCTACAATGAGCAGTTCTTC; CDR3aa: CATSDPRRDRGPYNEQFF
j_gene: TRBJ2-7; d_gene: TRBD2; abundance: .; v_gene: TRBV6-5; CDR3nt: TGTGCCAGCAGTACCCCTAGCGGGGCGGGCTACGAGCAGTACTTC; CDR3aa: CASSTPSGAGYEQYF
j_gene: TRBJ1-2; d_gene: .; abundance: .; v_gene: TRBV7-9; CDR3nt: TGTGCCAGCAGCCCAAAAGGGGTGGACTATGGCTACACCTTC; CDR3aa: CASSPKGVDYGYTF
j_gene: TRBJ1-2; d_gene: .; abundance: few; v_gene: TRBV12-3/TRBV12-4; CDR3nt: TGTGCCAGCACCAGGACAGAAGGCTACACCTTC; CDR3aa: CASTRTEGYTF
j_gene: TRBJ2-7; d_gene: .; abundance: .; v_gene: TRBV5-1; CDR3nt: TGCGCCAGCAGCAGCCTCGGGGGGCATAACGAGCAGTACTTC; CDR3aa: CASSSLGGHNEQYF
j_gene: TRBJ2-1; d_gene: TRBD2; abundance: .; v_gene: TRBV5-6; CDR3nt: TGTGCCAGCAGCCTTGGACTAGCGGATGACAATGAGCAGTTCTTC; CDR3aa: CASSLGLADDNEQFF
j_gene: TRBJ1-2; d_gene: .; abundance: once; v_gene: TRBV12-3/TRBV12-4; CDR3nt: TGTGCCAGCACCCCCCGCCCAGGGTTCGGCTACACCTTC; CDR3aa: CASTPRPGFGYTF
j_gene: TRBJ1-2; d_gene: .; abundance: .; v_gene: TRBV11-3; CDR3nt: TGTGCCAGCAGCTTAGATTACTTTAACAGGGATATTTCCTTC; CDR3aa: CASSLDYFNRDISF
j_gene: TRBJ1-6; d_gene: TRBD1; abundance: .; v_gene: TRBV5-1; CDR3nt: TGCGCCAGCAGCTTGGTGGGACAGAACTATAATTCACCCCTCCACTTT; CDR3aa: CASSLVGQNYNSPLHF
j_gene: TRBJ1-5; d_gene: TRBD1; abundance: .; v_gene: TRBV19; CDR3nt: TGTGCCAGTAGTCGGGGACAGCAGCCCCAGCATTTT; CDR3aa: CASSRGQQPQHF
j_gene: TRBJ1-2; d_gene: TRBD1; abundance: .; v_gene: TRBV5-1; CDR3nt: TGCGCCAGCAGCTTACAGGGGGCTTCTGGCTACACCTTC; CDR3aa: CASSLQGASGYTF
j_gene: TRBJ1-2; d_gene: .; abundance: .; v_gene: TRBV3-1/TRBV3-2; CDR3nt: TGTGCCAGCAGCCAAGATCGGAGGGGTGGCTACACCTTC; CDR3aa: CASSQDRRGGYTF
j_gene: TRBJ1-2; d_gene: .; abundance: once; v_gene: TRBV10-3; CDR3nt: TGTGCCATCACTGCGACAGTGACCCAAAACTATGGCTACACCTTC; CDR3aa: CAITATVTQNYGYTF
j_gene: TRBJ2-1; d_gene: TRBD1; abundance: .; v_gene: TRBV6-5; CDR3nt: TGTGCCAGCAGTTACAGGGGACAGGGGGAGTTCTTC; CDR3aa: CASSYRGQGEFF
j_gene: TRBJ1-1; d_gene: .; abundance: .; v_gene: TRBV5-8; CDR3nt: TGTGCCAGCAGCTTTCTCGGTGGCACTGAAGCTTTCTTT; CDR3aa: CASSFLGGTEAFF
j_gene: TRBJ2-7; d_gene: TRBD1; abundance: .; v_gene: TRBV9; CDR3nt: TGTGCCAGCAGCGTGACGGTGGGGACAGGGGGCCACGAGCAGTACTTC; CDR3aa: CASSVTVGTGGHEQYF
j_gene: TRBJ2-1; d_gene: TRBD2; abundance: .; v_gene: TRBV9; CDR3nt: TGTGCCAGCAGCGTAGGGGCGGGGGGACTGTCCAATGAGCAGTTCTTC; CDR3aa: CASSVGAGGLSNEQFF
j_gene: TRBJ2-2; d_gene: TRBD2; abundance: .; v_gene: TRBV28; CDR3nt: TGTGCCAGCAGTACCTCCGGGACTAGCGAACCGAACACCGGGGAGCTGTTTTTT; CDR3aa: CASSTSGTSEPNTGELFF
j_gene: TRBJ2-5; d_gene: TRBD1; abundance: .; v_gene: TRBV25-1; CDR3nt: TGTGCCAGCAGTGATACGGGACAGTACCAAGAGACCCAGTACTTC; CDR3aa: CASSDTGQYQETQYF
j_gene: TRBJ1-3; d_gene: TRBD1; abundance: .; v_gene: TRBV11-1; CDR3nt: TGTGCCAGCAGCTTCGACAGGGGGCCTGGAAACACCATATATTTT; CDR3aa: CASSFDRGPGNTIYF
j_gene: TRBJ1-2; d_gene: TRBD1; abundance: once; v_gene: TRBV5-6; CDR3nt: TGTGCCAGCAGCCTTTTTATCACAGGGGGCGTCGGCTATGGCTACACCTTC; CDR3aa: CASSLFITGGVGYGYTF
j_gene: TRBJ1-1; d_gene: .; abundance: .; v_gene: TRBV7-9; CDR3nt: TGTGCCAGCAGCGCGCTCCGACAGGCGACGAACACTGAAGCTTTCTTT; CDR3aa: CASSALRQATNTEAFF
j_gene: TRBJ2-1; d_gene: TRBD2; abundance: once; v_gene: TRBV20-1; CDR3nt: TGCAGTGCTAGTCAGGTAGCGGGAGGTGGGAATGAGCAGTTCTTC; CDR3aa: CSASQVAGGGNEQFF
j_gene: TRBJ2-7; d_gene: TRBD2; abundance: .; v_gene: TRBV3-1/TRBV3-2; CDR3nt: TGTGCCAGCAGACCCACGGGGCGGGAGGGGATCTTGGACTTC; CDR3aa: CASRPTGREGILDF
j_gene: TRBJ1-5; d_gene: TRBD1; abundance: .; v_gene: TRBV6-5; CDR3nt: TGTGCCAGCCACAGGGGGATGGGGCAGCCCCAGCATTTT; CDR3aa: CASHRGMGQPQHF
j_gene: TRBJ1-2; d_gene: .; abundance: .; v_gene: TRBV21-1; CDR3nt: TGTGCCAGCAGAATCAGGGGCTATGGCTACACCTTC; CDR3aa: CASRIRGYGYTF
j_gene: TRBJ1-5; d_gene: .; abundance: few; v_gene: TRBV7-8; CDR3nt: TGTGCCAGCAGCTTAGGAGATTATAGCAATCAGCCCCAGCATTTT; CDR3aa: CASSLGDYSNQPQHF
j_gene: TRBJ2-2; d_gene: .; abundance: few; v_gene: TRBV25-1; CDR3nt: TGTGCCAGCAGTGGACTCCCAGGGGATGGTAGCACCGGGGAGCTGTTTTTT; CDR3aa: CASSGLPGDGSTGELFF
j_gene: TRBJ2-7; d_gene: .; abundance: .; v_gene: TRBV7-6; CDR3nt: TGTGCCAGCAGCCGATCTACAGGCTCCTACGAGCAGTACTTC; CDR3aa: CASSRSTGSYEQYF
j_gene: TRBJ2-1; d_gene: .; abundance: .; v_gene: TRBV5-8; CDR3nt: TGTGCCAGCATCCGGCGGGACAGTCACTACAATGAGCAGTTCTTC; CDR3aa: CASIRRDSHYNEQFF
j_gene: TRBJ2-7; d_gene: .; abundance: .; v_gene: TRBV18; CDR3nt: TGTGCCAGCTCACCACTCTCGGAGCCCATCTACGAGCAGTACTTC; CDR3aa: CASSPLSEPIYEQYF
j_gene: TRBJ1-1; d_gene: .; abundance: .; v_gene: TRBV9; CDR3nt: TGTGCCAGCAGCGCCTCGGTGAGGAGTGAAGCTTTCTTT; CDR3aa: CASSASVRSEAFF
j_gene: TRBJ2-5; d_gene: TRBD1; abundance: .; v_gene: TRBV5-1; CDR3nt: TGCGCCAGCAGCGCGGACAGGCCCGAGACCCAGTACTTC; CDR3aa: CASSADRPETQYF
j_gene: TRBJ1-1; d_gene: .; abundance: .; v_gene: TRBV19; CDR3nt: TGTGCCAGTAGTATAGTAAGGGGTAACACTGAAGCTTTCTTT; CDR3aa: CASSIVRGNTEAFF
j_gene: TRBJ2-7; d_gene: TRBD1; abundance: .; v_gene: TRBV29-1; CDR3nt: TGCAGCGTCCCGGGACAGGGCTATCGCGAGCAGTACTTC; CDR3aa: CSVPGQGYREQYF
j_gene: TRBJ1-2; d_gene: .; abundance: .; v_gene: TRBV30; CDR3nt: TGTGCCTGGAGTGTACCCGGCAGGGGACACTATGGCTACACCTTC; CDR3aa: CAWSVPGRGHYGYTF